The entry that follows covers one T cell receptor beta chain sequence. Generated by immunoSEQ multiplex PCR, the TCRdb table keeps only in-frame clones and is missing some. The sample has some 120,000 clones, around 82% seen once; the top ten hold under 6%. The data belong to a study of blood T cell repertoires in COVID-19. V lost 8 bases to trimming and J lost 6 bases; unmatched junction nucleotides: 10. CDR1 is LNHNV and CDR2 is YYDKDF in the germline V gene (reference sequence). The CDR3 covers 15 residues. The receptor comes from an older man with active or convalescent COVID-19. Sequenced sample: peripheral blood. The chain combines TRBV15 with TRBJ1-2, with 12 bases aligning to TRBD1. The CDR3 DNA follows: TGTGCCACCTTACCCGCCGGGACAGGGGGCCATGGCTACACCTTC. This translates into CATLPAGTGGHGYTF.